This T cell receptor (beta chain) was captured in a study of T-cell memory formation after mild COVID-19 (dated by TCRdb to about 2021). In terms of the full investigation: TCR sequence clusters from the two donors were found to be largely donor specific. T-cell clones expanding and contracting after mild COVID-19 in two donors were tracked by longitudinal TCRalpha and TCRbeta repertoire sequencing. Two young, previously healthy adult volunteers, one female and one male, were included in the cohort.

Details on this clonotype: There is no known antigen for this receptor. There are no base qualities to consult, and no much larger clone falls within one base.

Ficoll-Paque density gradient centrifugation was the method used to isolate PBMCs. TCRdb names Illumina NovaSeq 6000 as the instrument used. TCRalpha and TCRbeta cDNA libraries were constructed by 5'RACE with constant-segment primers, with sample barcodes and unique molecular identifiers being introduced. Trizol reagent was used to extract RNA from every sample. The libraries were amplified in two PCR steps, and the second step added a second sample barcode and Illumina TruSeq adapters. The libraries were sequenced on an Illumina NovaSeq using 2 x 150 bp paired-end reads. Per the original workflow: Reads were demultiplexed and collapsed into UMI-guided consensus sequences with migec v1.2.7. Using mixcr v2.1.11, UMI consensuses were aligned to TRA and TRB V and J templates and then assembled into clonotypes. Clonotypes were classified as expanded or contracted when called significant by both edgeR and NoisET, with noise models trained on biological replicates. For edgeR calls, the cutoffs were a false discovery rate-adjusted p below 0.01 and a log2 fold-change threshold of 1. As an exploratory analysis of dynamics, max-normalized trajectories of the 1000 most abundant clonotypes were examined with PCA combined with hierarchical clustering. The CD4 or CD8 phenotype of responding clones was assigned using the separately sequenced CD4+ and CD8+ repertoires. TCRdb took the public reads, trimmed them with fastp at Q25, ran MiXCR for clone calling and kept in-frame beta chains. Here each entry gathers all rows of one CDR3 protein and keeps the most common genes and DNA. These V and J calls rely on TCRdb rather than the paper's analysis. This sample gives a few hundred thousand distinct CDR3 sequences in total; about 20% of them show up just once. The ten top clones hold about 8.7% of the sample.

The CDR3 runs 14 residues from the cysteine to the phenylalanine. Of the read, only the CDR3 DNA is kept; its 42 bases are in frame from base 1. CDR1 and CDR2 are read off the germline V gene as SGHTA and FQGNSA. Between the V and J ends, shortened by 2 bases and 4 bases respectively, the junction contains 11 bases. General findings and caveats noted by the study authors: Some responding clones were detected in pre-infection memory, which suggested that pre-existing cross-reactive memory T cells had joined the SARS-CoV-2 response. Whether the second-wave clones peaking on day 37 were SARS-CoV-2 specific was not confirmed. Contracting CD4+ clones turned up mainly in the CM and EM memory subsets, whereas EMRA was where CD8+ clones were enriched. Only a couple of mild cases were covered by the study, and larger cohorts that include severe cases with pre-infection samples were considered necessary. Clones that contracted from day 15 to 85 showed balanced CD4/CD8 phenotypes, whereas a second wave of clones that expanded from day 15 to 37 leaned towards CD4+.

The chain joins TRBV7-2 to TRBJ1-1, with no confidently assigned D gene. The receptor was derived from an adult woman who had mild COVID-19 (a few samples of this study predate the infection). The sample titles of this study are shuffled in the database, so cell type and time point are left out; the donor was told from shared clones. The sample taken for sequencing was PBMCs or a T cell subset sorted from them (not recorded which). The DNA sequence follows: TGTGCCAGCAGCTTACGGGAAGTGGTCACTGAAGCTTTCTTT. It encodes CASSLREVVTEAFF.